Shown below are 32 T cell receptor beta chains from a single sample sequenced in a study of OX40 agonist ivuxolimab in advanced cancers. Data came from immunoSEQ multiplex PCR; TCRdb stores just in-frame clones and leaves some out. This table holds tens of thousands of clones, 75% to 95% found once. The source material was CD4+ or CD8+ T cells sorted from blood, sampled in a trial of the OX40 agonist ivuxolimab. These receptors came from an adult with an advanced solid tumor such as melanoma, head and neck, liver or kidney cancer.

V usage is TRBV28 and J usage is TRBJ2-7, with 7 bases that match TRBD1. The V gene end was trimmed by 7 bases and the J gene end by 0 bases; junction bases not matched to a gene: 6. CDR3 length: 14 residues. CDR1 and CDR2 from the germline V gene are MDHEN and SYDVKM. The CDR3 region is CASILGTDSYEQYF. Here the CDR3 DNA reads TGTGCCAGCATCTTGGGGACAGACTCCTACGAGCAGTACTTC.

The genes are TRBV14 and TRBJ1-5; 7 bases match TRBD1. With V trimmed by 4 bases and J by 6 bases, 3 bases remained unmatched. The V gene's germline CDR1 is SGHDN and CDR2 FVKESK. The CDR3 is 13 residues long. The CDR3 bases are TGTGCCAGCAGCCGACAGGGTGGTCAGCCCCAGCATTTT. Amino acids: CASSRQGGQPQHF.

In nucleotides, the CDR3 is TGTGCCAGCAGCCCGACTAGCGGCAACACCGGGGAGCTGTTTTTT. This codes for CASSPTSGNTGELFF. The V call is TRBV7-9, the J call TRBJ2-2; 9 bases fit TRBD2. The ends lost 5 bases at V and 2 bases at J; junction bases unmatched: 3. Germline CDR1 is SEHNR and CDR2 is FQNEAQ (reference sequence). The CDR3 is 15 residues long.

This clone has more than one count but fewer than ten. The V and J genes are TRBV7-9 and TRBJ2-7; 8 positions agree with TRBD1. From germline, CDR1 is SEHNR and CDR2 FQNEAQ (reference sequence). The CDR3 contains 16 residues. J was trimmed by 2 bases and V by 5 bases; bases with no gene match: 11. The CDR3 region is CASSATGTGTPYEQYF. CDR3 in DNA: TGTGCCAGCAGCGCTACCGGGACAGGCACTCCCTACGAGCAGTACTTC.

The chain recombines TRBV27 with TRBJ1-2; D not resolved. This CDR3 is 16 amino acids long. Trimming shortened V by 5 bases and J by 6 bases, and 22 bases separated the two germline ends. The germline V gene encodes CDR1 MNHEY and CDR2 SMNVEV (reference sequence). The DNA for the CDR3 is TGTGCCAGCAGTCCAGGATATCAAAAATCCTTCGATGGCTACACCTTC. Encoded protein: CASSPGYQKSFDGYTF.

The chain recombines TRBV7-9 with TRBJ1-2, with a tentative D call TRBD1 (5 bases). The CDR3 length is 16 residues. Trimming cost V 1 base and J 3 bases, with 15 bases left between them. Germline-derived CDR1 and CDR2 are SEHNR and FQNEAQ (reference sequence). The CDR3 sequence: CASSLDPGTLDYGYTF. CDR3 nucleotides: TGTGCCAGCAGCTTAGACCCCGGGACTCTCGACTATGGCTACACCTTC.

The chain links TRBV6-5 to TRBJ2-3, with 9 bases identical to TRBD2. CDR1 and CDR2 (germline): MNHEY, SVGAGI. V shed 2 bases and J 6 bases; nucleotides not matched to a gene: 6. This CDR3 contains 15 residues. The DNA for the CDR3 is TGTGCCAGCAGTTACGGCGGGGGGGCTTTTGATACGCAGTATTTT. Amino acids: CASSYGGGAFDTQYF.

This chain connects TRBV4-1 to TRBJ2-2; no definite D call. V was pared by 4 bases and J by 1 base, with 13 bases between. The CDR3 length is 16 residues. The germline V gene has CDR1 MGHRA and CDR2 YSYEKL. In DNA, the CDR3 is TGCGCCAGCAGCCTAGAGCAGCAATTGAACACCGGGGAGCTGTTTTTT. Amino acids: CASSLEQQLNTGELFF.

The genes are TRBV9 and TRBJ2-2; D gene unclear. Looked up from germline, CDR1 is SGDLS and CDR2 is YYNGEE. This CDR3 spans 13 amino acids. Trimming took 4 bases from V and 1 from J, leaving 5 bases between them. CDR3 region: CASSPGNTGELFF. CDR3 in DNA: TGTGCCAGCAGCCCCGGGAACACCGGGGAGCTGTTTTTT. The whole variable domain, filled in from reference TRBV9 and TRBJ2-2, reads DSGVTQTPKHLITATGQRVTLRCSPRSGDLSVYWYQQSLDQGLQFLIQYYNGEERAKGNILERFSAQQFPDLHSELNLSSLELGDSALYFCASSPGNTGELFFGEGSRLTVL.

With regard to this clone: The sample has other DNA sequences that encode this CDR3 too. J is TRBJ1-5 and V is TRBV30; D is possibly TRBD1 (5 bases). The CDR3 loop spans 13 amino acids. V was cut by 0 bases and J by 3 bases, with 6 bases left in between. Germline CDR1 reads GTSNPN; CDR2 reads SVGIG (reference sequence). CDR3 protein: CAWSVGDNQPQHF. The CDR3 DNA is TGTGCCTGGAGTGTAGGGGACAATCAGCCCCAGCATTTT. The full variable domain, with the rest looked up from reference TRBV30 and TRBJ1-5, is SQTIHQWPATLVQPVGSPLSLECTVEGTSNPNLYWYRQAAGRGLQLLFYSVGIGQISSEVPQNLSASRPQDRQFILSSKKLLLSDSGFYLCAWSVGDNQPQHFGDGTRLSIL.

This chain joins TRBV11-1 and TRBJ1-1; D ambiguous. Germline V gene lookup returns CDR1 SGHAT and CDR2 FQDESV (reference sequence). This CDR3 comprises 14 residues. The ends were cut back, 5 bases at V and 4 bases at J, with 14 bases in the middle. This chain's CDR3 is CASSAGALITEAFF. In DNA form, the CDR3 reads TGTGCCAGCAGCGCGGGAGCTTTGATCACTGAAGCTTTCTTT.

The chain carries TRBV13 and TRBJ2-1, with 7 bases aligning to TRBD2. V dropped 5 bases and J dropped 7; count of bases not matched to a gene: 8. This CDR3 region has 14 residues. Germline V gene lookup returns CDR1 PRHDT and CDR2 FYEKMQ (reference sequence). CDR3 amino acids: CASSAGAATNEQFF. The CDR3 region has the DNA TGTGCCAGCAGCGCGGGAGCCGCGACGAATGAGCAGTTCTTC. Combining the CDR3 with reference TRBV13 and TRBJ2-1 gives the whole variable domain AAGVIQSPRHLIKEKRETATLKCYPIPRHDTVYWYQQGPGQDPQFLISFYEKMQSDKGSIPDRFSAQQFSDYHSELNMSSLELGDSALYFCASSAGAATNEQFFGPGTRLTVL.

The chain is built from TRBV7-3 and TRBJ2-2; 10 bases match TRBD2. Germline V gene sequence: CDR1 SGHTA, CDR2 FQGTGA. V was clipped by 4 bases and J by 0 bases; unmatched bases: 17. The CDR3 sequence is 21 residues long. CDR3 nucleotides: TGTGCCAGCAGCTCGAACCCCCGGACTAGCGGAAGACTGACGAACACCGGGGAGCTGTTTTTT. Translation gives CASSSNPRTSGRLTNTGELFF.

The chain joins TRBV27 to TRBJ2-2; TRBD1 agrees at 7 bases. J gave up 5 bases and V 7 bases, and 10 bases lay outside the gene matches. The CDR3 loop spans 15 amino acids. Germline-derived CDR1 and CDR2 are MNHEY and SMNVEV (reference sequence). The CDR3 coding sequence is TGTGCCAGCACCCCCGGGCAGGGGGAAACCGGGGAGCTGTTTTTT. This codes for CASTPGQGETGELFF.

This chain joins TRBV19 and TRBJ2-1; TRBD2 aligns across 11 bases. Trimming cost V 6 bases and J 4 bases; bases outside gene matches: 5. The CDR3 is made up of 15 amino acids. CDR1 LNHDA and CDR2 SQIVND come from the germline V gene (reference sequence). CDR3 DNA: TGTGCCAGTAGAACCCTAGCGGGGGGTTACAATGAGCAGTTCTTC. This sequence encodes CASRTLAGGYNEQFF. Based on the CDR3 plus reference TRBV19 and TRBJ2-1, the full variable domain is DGGITQSPKYLFRKEGQNVTLSCEQNLNHDAMYWYRQDPGQGLRLIYYSQIVNDFQKGDIAEGYSVSREKKESFPLTVTSAQKNPTAFYLCASRTLAGGYNEQFFGPGTRLTVL.

The chain employs TRBV5-6 and TRBJ1-1; tentatively, D is TRBD1 (5 bases). Trimming shortened V by 2 bases and J by 1 base, and 9 bases separated the two germline ends. CDR1 is SGHDT, CDR2 YYEEEE, per germline. CDR3 length: 14 residues. As DNA, the CDR3 is TGTGCCAGCAGCTTTGCGGGGGGGAACACTGAAGCTTTCTTT. This translates into CASSFAGGNTEAFF.

The rearrangement uses TRBV19 and TRBJ1-1; the D gene is possibly TRBD1 (5 bases). There are 13 residues in the CDR3. Between the trimmed V and J ends, which lost 6 bases and 8 bases, there was a span of 16 bases. Germline lookup yields CDR1 LNHDA and CDR2 SQIVND (reference sequence). In DNA, the CDR3 is TGTGCCAGTAGGCGGCAGGGCAAGTCGGAAGCTTTCTTT. Translating gives CASRRQGKSEAFF.

The chain recombines TRBV27 with TRBJ1-1, with D unresolved. The germline gives CDR1 MNHEY, CDR2 SMNVEV (reference sequence). This CDR3 region has 14 residues. Trimming shortened V by 6 bases and J by 1 base, and 12 bases separated the two germline ends. The CDR3 bases are TGTGCCAGCAGGTTCATAGGCGGGAACACTGAAGCTTTCTTT. The encoded protein is CASRFIGGNTEAFF.

The J gene is TRBJ2-5, the V gene TRBV10-1; 8 bases match TRBD2. The CDR3 loop spans 16 amino acids. Losses at the gene ends were 9 bases for V and 5 bases for J; bases not matched to a gene: 17. The germline gives CDR1 WNHNN, CDR2 SYGVQD (reference sequence). The CDR3 loop reads CARVPSGRTFRETQYF. In DNA form, the CDR3 reads TGCGCCAGGGTACCTAGCGGGCGGACCTTCCGGGAGACCCAGTACTTC.

The chain uses TRBV5-8 and TRBJ1-1, with 7 bases identical to TRBD1. Trimming took 4 bases from V and 0 from J; bases not matched to a gene: 9. In germline, CDR1 is SGHTS, CDR2 YDEGEE. The CDR3 has 16 residues. CDR3: CASSPGDRRMNTEAFF. DNA for the CDR3: TGTGCCAGCAGCCCCGGGGACAGACGGATGAACACTGAAGCTTTCTTT.

V gene TRBV10-3 combines with J gene TRBJ1-6; weak D call: TRBD1 (6 bases). Trimming took off 2 bases at V and 8 bases at J, with 19 bases between the two ends. This CDR3 is 17 amino acids long. In germline, CDR1 is ENHRY, CDR2 SYGVKD. As DNA, the CDR3 is TGTGCCATCAGTGAGAGGGGGACCCAAGGAGCGTATTCACCCCTCCACTTT. It encodes CAISERGTQGAYSPLHF.

V gene TRBV7-8 combines with J gene TRBJ1-1; no definite D call. In germline, CDR1 is SGHVS, CDR2 FQNEAQ. CDR3 length equals 14 residues. The V end was cut by 4 bases, the J end by 3 bases, with 12 bases between. The CDR3 region has the DNA TGTGCCAGCAGCTCCGAGACTTATTACACTGAAGCTTTCTTT. Translating gives CASSSETYYTEAFF.

V and J are TRBV9 and TRBJ1-2; perhaps TRBD1 as D (5 bases). The CDR3 has 13 residues. CDR1 and CDR2 (germline): SGDLS, YYNGEE. Trimming shortened V by 4 bases and J by 2 bases, and 9 bases separated the two germline ends. The chain's CDR3 is CASSPGVNYGYTF. CDR3 coding DNA: TGTGCCAGCAGCCCGGGGGTAAACTATGGCTACACCTTC.

J is TRBJ1-1 and V is TRBV5-6, with 11 bases that match TRBD1. The CDR3 spans 17 residues. Per the germline V gene, CDR1 is SGHDT and CDR2 is YYEEEE. The V segment lost 0 bases and the J segment 0 bases; nucleotides outside the gene matches: 4. CDR3 sequence (DNA): TGTGCCAGCAGCTTGGCTTGGACAGGGGGCATGAACACTGAAGCTTTCTTT. Amino acid sequence: CASSLAWTGGMNTEAFF. Supplemented by reference TRBV5-6 and TRBJ1-1, the full variable domain reads DAGVTQSPTHLIKTRGQQVTLRCSPKSGHDTVSWYQQALGQGPQFIFQYYEEEERQRGNFPDRFSGHQFPNYSSELNVNALLLGDSALYLCASSLAWTGGMNTEAFFGQGTRLTVV.

The V and J genes are TRBV9 and TRBJ2-2; D perhaps matches TRBD2 (6 bases). The CDR3 covers 15 residues. Trimming took off 3 bases at V and 2 bases at J, with 11 bases between the two ends. The germline V gene encodes CDR1 SGDLS and CDR2 YYNGEE. The CDR3 protein is CASSARDFNTGELFF. The CDR3, as DNA: TGTGCCAGCAGCGCACGGGACTTTAACACCGGGGAGCTGTTTTTT.

V gene TRBV30 combines with J gene TRBJ1-2; D is possibly TRBD1 (5 bases). Looked up from germline, CDR1 is GTSNPN and CDR2 is SVGIG (reference sequence). There are 13 residues in the CDR3. V was shortened by 4 bases and J by 2 bases, with 11 bases between the two germline ends. The CDR3 sequence is CAWMEGTNYGYTF. In DNA form, the CDR3 reads TGTGCCTGGATGGAAGGGACGAACTATGGCTACACCTTC.

The chain recombines TRBV6-5 with TRBJ2-3, with D hard to call. Trimming took 5 bases from V and 1 from J, leaving 10 bases between them. Germline loops: CDR1 MNHEY, CDR2 SVGAGI. The length of the CDR3 is 14 residues. The CDR3 nucleotides read TGTGCCAGCAGTACCGGGCCCCGCACAGATACGCAGTATTTT. Protein product: CASSTGPRTDTQYF.

The sample holds one count of this clone. The rearrangement joins TRBV19 to TRBJ2-5; 7 positions agree with TRBD1. The trim removed 1 base at V and 3 bases at J, leaving 5 bases unmatched. Germline values: CDR1 LNHDA, CDR2 SQIVND (reference sequence). The CDR3 spans 15 residues. Written as DNA, the CDR3 is TGTGCCAGTAGTATAGGGCAGGGGGAAGAAGAGACCCAGTACTTC. Its translation: CASSIGQGEEETQYF.

This chain joins TRBV28 and TRBJ2-6; possibly TRBD1 or TRBD2 for D (6 bases each). V gave up 6 bases and J gave up 4 bases, with 13 bases separating them. Germline V gene data show CDR1 as MDHEN and CDR2 as SYDVKM. This CDR3 region has 15 residues. CDR3 in amino acids: CASSLEGVGANVLTF. For the CDR3, the DNA is TGTGCCAGCAGCCTGGAGGGGGTCGGGGCCAACGTCCTGACTTTC.

This clone was observed a handful of times. The gene calls are TRBV30 and TRBJ2-7, with 11 bases matching TRBD2. Trimming took 3 bases from V and 3 from J; bases not matched to a gene: 7. The CDR3 is made up of 15 amino acids. The V gene's germline CDR1 is GTSNPN and CDR2 SVGIG (reference sequence). DNA of the CDR3: TGTGCCTGGAGCCCCACTAGCGGGAGAATCTACGAGCAGTACTTC. It is translated as CAWSPTSGRIYEQYF.

The chain combines TRBV5-5 with TRBJ2-1; 8 bases are shared with TRBD2. Germline V CDR1 and CDR2: SGHKS, YYEKEE (reference sequence). With V trimmed by 2 bases and J by 7 bases, 8 bases remained unmatched. The CDR3 is 15 residues long. CDR3 in amino acids: CASSLTGGPLNEQFF. Written as DNA, the CDR3 is TGTGCCAGCAGCTTAACGGGAGGGCCACTGAATGAGCAGTTCTTC.

This chain joins TRBV6-5 and TRBJ1-1; perhaps TRBD1 as D (5 bases). The V end lost 4 bases, the J end lost 5 bases, and 11 bases lay between the germline ends. CDR3 length: 13 residues. The germline V gene encodes CDR1 MNHEY and CDR2 SVGAGI. DNA of the CDR3: TGTGCCAGCAGTTCCCAGACAGTTACTGAAGCTTTCTTT. This sequence encodes CASSSQTVTEAFF.